A single sample gave rise to the 21 T cell receptor beta chains below, sequenced in a study of shared clonotypes between healthy human individuals. Some clones are missing from TCRdb's copy, which holds only in-frame ones; the method was immunoSEQ multiplex PCR. Seen here are 400,000 to 500,000 clones, less than 80% observed once, and the top ten hold approximately 12%. The sequencing sample was made of PBMCs. These receptors originate from a woman in her thirties or forties in good health. Some clones in this sample may be carry-over from other donors' samples.

The chain recombines TRBV9 with TRBJ2-1; D might be TRBD2 (6 bases). Trimming removed 0 bases from V and 5 bases from J, with 12 bases in between. This CDR3 region has 15 residues. CDR1 and CDR2 (germline): SGDLS, YYNGEE. In DNA form, the CDR3 reads TGTGCCAGCAGCGTAGCGGGAGACGGTAACAATGAGCAGTTCTTC. Translated, it gives CASSVAGDGNNEQFF.

CDR3 bases: TGTGCCACGGGGGATGGGAGGAACACTGAAGCTTTCTTT. This sequence encodes CATGDGRNTEAFF. The chain employs TRBV19 and TRBJ1-1; D might be TRBD1 (5 bases). Trimming shortened V by 10 bases and J by 1 base, and 13 bases separated the two germline ends. CDR3 size: 13 residues. From germline, CDR1 is LNHDA and CDR2 SQIVND (reference sequence).

On this clone: In the same sample, other DNA sequences code for this CDR3. CDR3: CASSSGDEQYF. CDR3 bases: TGTGCCAGCAGCTCAGGGGACGAGCAGTACTTC. The chain combines TRBV11-2 with TRBJ2-7; TRBD1 might be the D (6 bases). The germline CDR1 and CDR2 sequences are SGHAT and FQNNGV. The germline V and J ends were trimmed by 4 bases and 5 bases, with 6 bases remaining between them. This CDR3 has 11 amino acids.

V usage is TRBV6-6 and J usage is TRBJ2-7, with 8 bases lining up with TRBD2. The CDR3 consists of 15 residues. Per germline, CDR1 MNHNY and CDR2 SVGAGI (reference sequence). The trim removed 4 bases at V and 2 bases at J, leaving 7 bases unmatched. The CDR3 DNA follows: TGTGCCAGCAGTTTTAAGCGGGAGCATGCCTACGAGCAGTACTTC. As protein: CASSFKREHAYEQYF.

The chain links TRBV7-3 to TRBJ2-3; D remains ambiguous. This CDR3 is built from 13 residues. CDR1 and CDR2 (germline): SGHTA, FQGTGA. The V end was cut by 1 base, the J end by 5 bases, with 7 bases between. In DNA, the CDR3 is TGTGCCAGCAGCTTAAGGGGTGGAGATACGCAGTATTTT. Residues: CASSLRGGDTQYF. Full variable domain (missing parts from reference TRBV7-3 and TRBJ2-3): GAGVSQTPSNKVTEKGKYVELRCDPISGHTALYWYRQSLGQGPEFLIYFQGTGAADDSGLPNDRFFAVRPEGSVSTLKIQRTERGDSAVYLCASSLRGGDTQYFGPGTRLTVL.

Many counts were recorded for this clone. Other DNA sequences in the sample encode the same CDR3. The chain is built from TRBV29-1 and TRBJ2-3; 9 nucleotides line up with TRBD2. The CDR3 consists of 16 residues. CDR1 is SQVTM and CDR2 is ANQGSEA in the germline V gene. With V trimmed by 2 bases and J by 1 base, 7 bases remained unmatched. CDR3 bases: TGCAGCGTTGAAATCCTCGGCGGGGGGGGCACAGATACGCAGTATTTT. Translating it yields CSVEILGGGGTDTQYF.

The genes are TRBV5-1 and TRBJ2-5; the match to TRBD1 covers 7 bases. Germline V gene lookup returns CDR1 SGHRS and CDR2 YFSETQ. This CDR3 has 15 amino acids. J gave up 4 bases and V 4 bases, and 10 bases lay outside the gene matches. CDR3 region: CASSLQQGRGETQYF. The CDR3 coding sequence is TGCGCCAGCAGCCTGCAACAGGGGCGAGGAGAGACCCAGTACTTC.

V and J are TRBV10-3 and TRBJ2-2, with D unresolved. Germline V gives CDR1 ENHRY, CDR2 SYGVKD. V shed 3 bases and J shed 4 bases, with 18 bases lying between them. The CDR3 extends over 17 amino acids. The CDR3 DNA reads TGTGCCATCAGTGACCCCGCCAAGCCCGACCTCACCGGGGAGCTGTTTTTT. Translating it yields CAISDPAKPDLTGELFF.

The chain recombines TRBV2 with TRBJ1-1, with 11 bases that match TRBD1. The J segment lost 4 bases and the V segment lost 6 bases, leaving 4 bases of the junction unmatched. This CDR3 spans 14 amino acids. Germline values: CDR1 SNHLY, CDR2 FYNNEI. CDR3 nucleotide sequence: TGTGCCAGCAGGACCGGGACAGGGGGCACTGAAGCTTTCTTT. It codes for CASRTGTGGTEAFF. Together with reference TRBV2 and TRBJ1-1, the CDR3 gives the full variable domain: EPEVTQTPSHQVTQMGQEVILRCVPISNHLYFYWYRQILGQKVEFLVSFYNNEISEKSEIFDDQFSVERPDGSNFTLKIRSTKLEDSAMYFCASRTGTGGTEAFFGQGTRLTVV.

V gene TRBV7-9 combines with J gene TRBJ2-1; 8 positions agree with TRBD2. This CDR3 contains 16 residues. CDR1 is SEHNR, CDR2 FQNEAQ, per germline (reference sequence). V shed 1 base and J 4 bases; nucleotides not matched to a gene: 6. In nucleotides, the CDR3 is TGTGCCAGCAGCTTAGAGGCTAGCGGGTCTTACAATGAGCAGTTCTTC. This encodes CASSLEASGSYNEQFF.

The J gene is TRBJ2-1, the V gene TRBV11-1; no reliable D call. The germline V gene has CDR1 SGHAT and CDR2 FQDESV (reference sequence). V lost 5 bases and J lost 9, with 20 bases in between. The CDR3 contains 15 residues. CDR3 in DNA: TGTGCCAGCAGCCCCCCGCTAGGGATCAACGGTGAGCAGTTCTTC. This translates into CASSPPLGINGEQFF.

The chain links TRBV9 to TRBJ2-3, with D unresolved. The CDR3 length is 14 residues. Germline CDR1 and CDR2: SGDLS and YYNGEE. Deletions cut 0 bases from V and 2 bases from J, with 7 bases between. The CDR3 coding sequence is TGTGCCAGCAGCGTAGACAGAAACACAGATACGCAGTATTTT. This encodes CASSVDRNTDTQYF.

The CDR3: CASSLVGTKADEQFF. The CDR3 region has the DNA TGTGCCAGCAGCTTAGTCGGGACAAAGGCGGATGAGCAGTTCTTC. The V gene is TRBV13, the J gene TRBJ2-1, with a tentative D call TRBD1 (6 bases). V lost 1 base, J lost 8 bases, and 15 bases lay in between. CDR1 PRHDT and CDR2 FYEKMQ come from the germline V gene (reference sequence). This CDR3 comprises 15 residues.

A few counts support this clone. The CDR3 spells CASSPGQLNTEAFF. The CDR3 DNA follows: TGCGCCAGCAGCCCGGGACAGTTGAACACTGAAGCTTTCTTT. V usage is TRBV4-1 and J usage is TRBJ1-1; TRBD1 matches 7 bases. V lost 4 bases, J lost 0 bases, and 2 bases stayed unmatched. The CDR3 is 14 residues long. The germline gives CDR1 MGHRA, CDR2 YSYEKL.

The rearrangement uses TRBV28 and TRBJ2-2; D perhaps matches TRBD1 (7 bases). Trimming shortened V by 8 bases and J by 4 bases, and 11 bases separated the two germline ends. CDR1 is MDHEN and CDR2 is SYDVKM in the germline V gene. The CDR3 length is 13 residues. CDR3 DNA sequence: TGTGCCAGCTGGCAGGGGGGCACCGGGGAGCTGTTTTTT. This encodes CASWQGGTGELFF.

This rearrangement joins TRBV28 to TRBJ1-1; TRBD1 might be the D (6 bases). This CDR3 has 14 amino acids. Per germline, CDR1 MDHEN and CDR2 SYDVKM. Trimming left V 4 bases short and J 2 bases short, with 11 bases between. CDR3 sequence: CASSSVDSNTEAFF. The CDR3 DNA follows: TGTGCCAGCAGTTCCGTGGACAGTAACACTGAAGCTTTCTTT.

Ten or more counts support this clone. The gene calls are TRBV7-9 and TRBJ1-2; D not certain. Looked up from germline, CDR1 is SEHNR and CDR2 is FQNEAQ (reference sequence). The CDR3 has 14 amino acids. Trimming took off 5 bases at V and 5 bases at J, with 15 bases between the two ends. The CDR3 reads CASSTVPMGYGYTF. The CDR3 bases are TGTGCCAGCAGCACAGTACCAATGGGGTATGGCTACACCTTC.

The sample holds a few counts of this clone. V usage is TRBV6-7 and J usage is TRBJ2-1; 8 bases are shared with TRBD2. TRBV6-7 is marked as an open reading frame, function uncertain. The CDR3 consists of 15 residues. V gave up 2 bases and J gave up 6 bases; unmatched junction bases: 6. The CDR3 loop reads CASSYRREVPNEQFF. CDR3 nucleotide sequence: TGTGCCAGCAGTTACAGGCGGGAGGTTCCCAATGAGCAGTTCTTC.

The chain links TRBV5-1 to TRBJ2-5; D ambiguous. This CDR3 is 13 amino acids long. Germline CDR1 reads SGHRS; CDR2 reads YFSETQ. Trimming took 2 bases from V and 1 from J, leaving 6 bases between them. The CDR3 sequence: CASSFDPQETQYF. In DNA, the CDR3 is TGCGCCAGCAGCTTTGATCCCCAAGAGACCCAGTACTTC.

In its sample, this clone was seen a few times. The chain links TRBV4-3 to TRBJ2-1, with 12 positions matching TRBD2. The V gene end was trimmed by 4 bases and the J gene end by 4 bases; junction bases not matched to a gene: 5. The CDR3 is made up of 16 amino acids. CDR1 and CDR2 from the germline V gene are LGHNA and YSLEER. DNA for the CDR3: TGCGCCAGCAGCCCAGGGCTAGCGGGAGGGTACAATGAGCAGTTCTTC. Its protein product is CASSPGLAGGYNEQFF.

This chain links TRBV11-2 with TRBJ2-5, with a tentative D call TRBD1 (6 bases). The CDR3 extends over 14 amino acids. Per germline, CDR1 SGHAT and CDR2 FQNNGV. V was cut by 2 bases and J by 1 base, with 8 bases left in between. The CDR3 sequence: CASSLSDSQETQYF. For the CDR3, the DNA is TGTGCCAGCAGCTTATCGGACAGCCAAGAGACCCAGTACTTC.